Listed below are T cell receptor beta chains from one sample, sequenced in a study of CD8 T cells in Susac syndrome. A single record per CDR3 protein comes from TCRdb applying MiXCR to the immunoSEQ multiplex PCR reads. The repertoire holds 150,000 to 180,000 distinct CDR3 sequences, with about 94% as singletons. The sequenced sample was CD8+ T cells from PBMCs. All receptors derive from a human donor with multiple sclerosis. The CDR3 runs from the conserved cysteine through the conserved F or W. A D gene is named only where the DNA matches it firmly. A row's size may be missing; if present it is once, few, many or a size class.

d_call: TRBD1
j_call: TRBJ1-1
v_call: TRBV27
clone_size: NA
cdr3_length: 14
cdr3_aa: CASSIQGKYTEAFF
cdr3_nt: TGTGCCAGCAGCATACAGGGGAAGTACACTGAAGCTTTCTTT

d_call: TRBD1
j_call: TRBJ1-1
v_call: TRBV15
clone_size: NA
cdr3_length: 15
cdr3_aa: CATSWRGQTNTEAFF
cdr3_nt: TGTGCCACGAGTTGGCGGGGACAGACGAACACTGAAGCTTTCTTT

d_call: NA
j_call: TRBJ2-7
v_call: TRBV11-2
clone_size: NA
cdr3_length: 12
cdr3_aa: CASSFGAGEQYF
cdr3_nt: TGTGCCAGCAGCTTTGGGGCGGGGGAGCAGTACTTC

d_call: NA
j_call: TRBJ2-2
v_call: TRBV4-3
clone_size: NA
cdr3_length: 18
cdr3_aa: CASSQVVGSPVLTGELFF
cdr3_nt: TGCGCCAGCAGCCAAGTCGTGGGGAGCCCAGTTTTGACCGGGGAGCTGTTTTTT

d_call: NA
j_call: TRBJ2-5
v_call: TRBV7-8
clone_size: NA
cdr3_length: 13
cdr3_aa: CASSRRREETQYF
cdr3_nt: TGTGCCAGCAGCCGCAGGAGAGAAGAGACCCAGTACTTC

d_call: TRBD1
j_call: TRBJ2-5
v_call: TRBV7-8
clone_size: NA
cdr3_length: 16
cdr3_aa: CASSSNAGTGPETQYF
cdr3_nt: TGTGCCAGCAGCTCAAACGCCGGGACAGGGCCCGAGACCCAGTACTTC

d_call: TRBD1
j_call: TRBJ1-2
v_call: TRBV27
clone_size: NA
cdr3_length: 15
cdr3_aa: CASSLRSGTGSGYTF
cdr3_nt: TGTGCCAGCAGTCTGCGATCCGGGACAGGGAGCGGCTACACCTTC

d_call: NA
j_call: TRBJ2-7
v_call: TRBV27
clone_size: NA
cdr3_length: 11
cdr3_aa: CASSLAPEQYF
cdr3_nt: TGTGCCAGCAGTCTGGCCCCCGAGCAGTACTTC

d_call: TRBD1
j_call: TRBJ2-7
v_call: TRBV12-5
clone_size: NA
cdr3_length: 15
cdr3_aa: CASGSGTEPFYEQYF
cdr3_nt: TGTGCTAGTGGTTCCGGGACAGAGCCGTTCTACGAGCAGTACTTC

d_call: TRBD2
j_call: TRBJ2-7
v_call: TRBV7-2
clone_size: few
cdr3_length: 15
cdr3_aa: CASSLGLAGDYEQYF
cdr3_nt: TGTGCCAGCAGCTTAGGATTAGCGGGGGACTACGAGCAGTACTTC

d_call: NA
j_call: TRBJ1-2
v_call: TRBV5-3
clone_size: NA
cdr3_length: 13
cdr3_aa: CARSLSGGYGYTF
cdr3_nt: TGTGCCAGAAGCTTGTCGGGCGGCTATGGCTACACCTTC